This TCR beta chain is from a study of regulatory T cells in long-lasting Graves disease. General observations from the study: Patients with persistent disease shared fewer than 3,500 public clonotypes, outpacing the roughly 950 shared by new patients.

This CDR3 region has 14 residues. Trimming stripped 8 bases from V and 0 bases from J, with 14 bases between. Germline lookup yields CDR1 ENHRY and CDR2 SYGVKD. The sample holds a few counts of this clonotype. The antigen remains undetermined. Researchers made TCR beta libraries by using iRepertoire HTBI primers and running Arm-PCR on CDR3 regions. TCRdb independently ran MiXCR on the multiplex PCR reads; one entry per CDR3 protein. Among 540,000 or so distinct CDR3 sequences listed, 13% were seen once. Time point: newly diagnosed GD, antithyroid drugs for less than 3 months. PBMC RNA served as the TCR library source. This same sample was also taken into another study, of T cells in Graves' hyperthyroidism and ophthalmopathy. That paper notes: Exclusion followed for patients with uncontrolled infection, other autoimmune disease, pregnancy or lactation. Diagnostic decisions used clinical symptoms, serum thyroxine and TRAb, thyroid ultrasound and orbital computed tomography. Blood also held most thyroid clonotypes expanded beyond 0.001.

Sample: peripheral blood mononuclear cells (PBMCs), taken at new diagnosis, from a patient treated with antithyroid drugs. This chain joins TRBV10-3 and TRBJ2-7, with TRBD1 as a possible D gene (6 bases). The source is a man aged 25-40 years with Graves disease. The CDR3 region is CAISGTRYSYEQYF. The CDR3, as DNA: TGTGCCATCTCCGGGACACGCTACTCCTACGAGCAGTACTTC.